In this sample, the clone carrying this T cell receptor beta chain turned up once. Its antigen remains unknown. Cultured CD4+ T-cell DNA underwent Oncomine TCR Beta short-read sequencing. Each CDR3 protein gets one entry after TCRdb re-called the PCR reads with MiXCR. The table shows about 11,000 distinct CDR3 sequences, with less than 70% occurring only once. Trimming shortened V by 6 bases and J by 14 bases, and 20 bases separated the two germline ends. The CDR3 runs to 14 residues. CDR1 and CDR2 (germline): MNHNS, SASEGT. These data come from a study of vaccination and CD4 T cells after COVID-19. Study overall: Samples after vaccination came a median roughly eleven weeks past dose two, ranging 14 to 241. Overlapping peptides covering the spike proteins of SARS-CoV-2, HCoV-NL63, HCoV-OC43 and HCoV-229E were added to stimulate cells. Findings of the study overall: From 21 to 38, the median of SARS-CoV-2-reactive clonotypes rose without reaching significance.

Treatment of the sample: roughly ten-day PBMC culture with coronavirus spike peptide pools or control peptides (ViraFEST assay). The positive PCR dates, which preceded the US Alpha, Beta and Delta variants, fell between March and December 2020. The specimen sequenced was CD4+ T cells from blood, cultured in vitro. The clonotype comes from a human donor who had recovered from COVID-19. This rearrangement joins TRBV6-1 to TRBJ1-6; D is unclear. DNA for the CDR3: TGTGCCAGCAGCCTGGATCACGGCATTCTGACCCTCCACTTT. This encodes CASSLDHGILTLHF.